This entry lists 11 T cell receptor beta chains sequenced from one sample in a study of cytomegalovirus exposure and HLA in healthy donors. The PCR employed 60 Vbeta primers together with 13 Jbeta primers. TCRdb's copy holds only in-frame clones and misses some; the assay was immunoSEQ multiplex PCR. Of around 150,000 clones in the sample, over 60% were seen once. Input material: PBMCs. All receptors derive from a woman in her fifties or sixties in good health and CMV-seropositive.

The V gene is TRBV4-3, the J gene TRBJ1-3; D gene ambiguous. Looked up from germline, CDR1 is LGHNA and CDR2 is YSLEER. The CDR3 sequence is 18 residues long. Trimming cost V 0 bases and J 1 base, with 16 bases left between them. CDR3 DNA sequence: TGCGCCAGCAGCCAAGAGATTATAGGCGGATGGTCTGGAAACACCATATATTTT. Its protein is CASSQEIIGGWSGNTIYF.

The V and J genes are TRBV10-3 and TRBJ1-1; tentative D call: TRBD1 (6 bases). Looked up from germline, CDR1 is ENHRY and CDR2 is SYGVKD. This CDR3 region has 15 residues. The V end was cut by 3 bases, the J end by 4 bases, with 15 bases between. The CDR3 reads CAISDAQGRGTEAFF. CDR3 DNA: TGTGCCATCAGTGATGCACAGGGCCGGGGCACTGAAGCTTTCTTT.

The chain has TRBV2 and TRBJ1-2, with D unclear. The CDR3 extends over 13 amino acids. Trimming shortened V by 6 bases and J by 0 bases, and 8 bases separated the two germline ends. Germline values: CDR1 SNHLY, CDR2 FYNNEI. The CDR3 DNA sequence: TGTGCCAGCAGGCCGGGTCCTAACTATGGCTACACCTTC. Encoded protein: CASRPGPNYGYTF. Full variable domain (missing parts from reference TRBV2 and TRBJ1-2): EPEVTQTPSHQVTQMGQEVILRCVPISNHLYFYWYRQILGQKVEFLVSFYNNEISEKSEIFDDQFSVERPDGSNFTLKIRSTKLEDSAMYFCASRPGPNYGYTFGSGTRLTVV.

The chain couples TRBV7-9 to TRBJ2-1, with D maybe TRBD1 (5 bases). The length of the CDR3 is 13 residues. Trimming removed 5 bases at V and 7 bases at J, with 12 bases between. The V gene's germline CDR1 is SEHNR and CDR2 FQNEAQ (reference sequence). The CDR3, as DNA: TGTGCCAGCAGCACCAACCAGGGAAATGAGCAGTTCTTC. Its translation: CASSTNQGNEQFF.

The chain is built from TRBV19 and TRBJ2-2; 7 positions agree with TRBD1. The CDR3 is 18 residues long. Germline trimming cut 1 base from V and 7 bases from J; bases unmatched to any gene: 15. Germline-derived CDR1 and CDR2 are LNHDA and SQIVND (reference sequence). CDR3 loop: CASSIGPRQGEGSGELFF. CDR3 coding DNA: TGTGCCAGTAGTATAGGTCCCCGCCAGGGGGAAGGGAGCGGGGAGCTGTTTTTT.

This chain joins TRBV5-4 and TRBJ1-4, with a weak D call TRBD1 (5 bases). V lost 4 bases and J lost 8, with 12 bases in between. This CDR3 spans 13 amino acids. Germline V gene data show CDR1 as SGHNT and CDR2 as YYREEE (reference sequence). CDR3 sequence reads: CASSPGGEEKLFF. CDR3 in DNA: TGTGCCAGCAGCCCCGGGGGGGAGGAAAAACTGTTTTTT.

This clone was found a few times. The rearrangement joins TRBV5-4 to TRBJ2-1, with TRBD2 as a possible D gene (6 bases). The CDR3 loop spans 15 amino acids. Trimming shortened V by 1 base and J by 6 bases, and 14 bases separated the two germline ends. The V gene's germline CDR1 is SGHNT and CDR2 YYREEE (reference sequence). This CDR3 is CASSLPGQGGNEQFF. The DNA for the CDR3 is TGTGCCAGCAGCTTGCCGGGTCAGGGAGGCAATGAGCAGTTCTTC. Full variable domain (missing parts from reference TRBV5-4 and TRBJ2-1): ETGVTQSPTHLIKTRGQQVTLRCSSQSGHNTVSWYQQALGQGPQFIFQYYREEENGRGNFPPRFSGLQFPNYSSELNVNALELDDSALYLCASSLPGQGGNEQFFGPGTRLTVL.

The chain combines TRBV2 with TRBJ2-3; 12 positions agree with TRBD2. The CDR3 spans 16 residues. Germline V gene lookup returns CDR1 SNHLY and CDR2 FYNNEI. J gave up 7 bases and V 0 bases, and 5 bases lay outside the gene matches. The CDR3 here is CASSEAATSGGYTQYF. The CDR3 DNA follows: TGTGCCAGCAGTGAAGCCGCGACTAGCGGGGGATATACGCAGTATTTT. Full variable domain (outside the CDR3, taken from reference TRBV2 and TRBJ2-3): EPEVTQTPSHQVTQMGQEVILRCVPISNHLYFYWYRQILGQKVEFLVSFYNNEISEKSEIFDDQFSVERPDGSNFTLKIRSTKLEDSAMYFCASSEAATSGGYTQYFGPGTRLTVL.

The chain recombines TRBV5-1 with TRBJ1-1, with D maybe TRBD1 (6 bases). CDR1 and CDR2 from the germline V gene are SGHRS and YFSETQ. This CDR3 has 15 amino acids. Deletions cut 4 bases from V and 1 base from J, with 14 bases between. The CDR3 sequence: CASSLQGPQNTEAFF. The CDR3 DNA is TGCGCCAGCAGCCTACAGGGACCGCAGAACACTGAAGCTTTCTTT. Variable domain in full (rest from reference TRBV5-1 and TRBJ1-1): KAGVTQTPRYLIKTRGQQVTLSCSPISGHRSVSWYQQTPGQGLQFLFEYFSETQRNKGNFPGRFSGRQFSNSRSEMNVSTLELGDSALYLCASSLQGPQNTEAFFGQGTRLTVV.

CDR3 residues: CASRASGGPDTQYF. The DNA of the CDR3 is TGTGCCAGCAGAGCTAGCGGGGGACCAGATACGCAGTATTTT. The chain employs TRBV27 and TRBJ2-3; 10 bases map to TRBD2. The germline V gene encodes CDR1 MNHEY and CDR2 SMNVEV (reference sequence). Losses at the gene ends were 6 bases for V and 4 bases for J; bases not matched to a gene: 4. The CDR3 spans 14 residues.

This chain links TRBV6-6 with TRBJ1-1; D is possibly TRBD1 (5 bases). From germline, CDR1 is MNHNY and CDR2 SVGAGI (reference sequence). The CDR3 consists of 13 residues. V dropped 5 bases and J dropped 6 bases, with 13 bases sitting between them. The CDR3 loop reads CASSDSSQAEAFF. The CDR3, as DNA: TGTGCCAGCAGTGACAGTTCGCAGGCTGAAGCTTTCTTT.